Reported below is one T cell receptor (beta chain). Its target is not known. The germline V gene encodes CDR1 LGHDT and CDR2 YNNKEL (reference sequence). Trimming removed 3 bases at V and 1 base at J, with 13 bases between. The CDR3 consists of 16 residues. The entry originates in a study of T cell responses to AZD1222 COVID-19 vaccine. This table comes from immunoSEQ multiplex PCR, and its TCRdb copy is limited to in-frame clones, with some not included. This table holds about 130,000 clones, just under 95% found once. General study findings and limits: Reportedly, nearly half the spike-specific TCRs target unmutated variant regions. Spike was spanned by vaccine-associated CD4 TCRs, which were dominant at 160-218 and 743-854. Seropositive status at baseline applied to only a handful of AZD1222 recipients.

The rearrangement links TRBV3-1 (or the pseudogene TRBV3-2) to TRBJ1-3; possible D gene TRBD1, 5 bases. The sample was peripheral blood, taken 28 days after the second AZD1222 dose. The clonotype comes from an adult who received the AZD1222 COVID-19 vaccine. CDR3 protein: CASSQRRGTSGNTIYF. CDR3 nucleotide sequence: TGTGCCAGCAGCCAGCGACGGGGGACGTCTGGAAACACCATATATTTT.